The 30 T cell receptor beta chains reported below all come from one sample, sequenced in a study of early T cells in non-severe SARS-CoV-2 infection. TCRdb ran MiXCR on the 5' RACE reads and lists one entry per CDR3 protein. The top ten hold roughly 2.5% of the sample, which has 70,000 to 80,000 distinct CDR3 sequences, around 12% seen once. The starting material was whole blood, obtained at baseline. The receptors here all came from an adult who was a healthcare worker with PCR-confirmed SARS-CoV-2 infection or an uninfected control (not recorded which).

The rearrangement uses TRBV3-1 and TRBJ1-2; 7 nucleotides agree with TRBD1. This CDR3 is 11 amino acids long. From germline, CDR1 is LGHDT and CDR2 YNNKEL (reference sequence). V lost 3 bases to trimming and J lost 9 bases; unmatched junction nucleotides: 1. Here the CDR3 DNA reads TGTGCCAGCAGCCACAGGGGGAGCTACACCTTC. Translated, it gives CASSHRGSYTF.

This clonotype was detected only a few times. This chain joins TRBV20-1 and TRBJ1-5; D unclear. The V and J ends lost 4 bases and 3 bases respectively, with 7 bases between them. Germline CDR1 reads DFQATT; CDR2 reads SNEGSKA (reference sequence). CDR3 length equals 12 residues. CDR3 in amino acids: CSAIGVNQPQHF. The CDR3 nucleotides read TGCAGTGCTATCGGGGTCAATCAGCCCCAGCATTTT.

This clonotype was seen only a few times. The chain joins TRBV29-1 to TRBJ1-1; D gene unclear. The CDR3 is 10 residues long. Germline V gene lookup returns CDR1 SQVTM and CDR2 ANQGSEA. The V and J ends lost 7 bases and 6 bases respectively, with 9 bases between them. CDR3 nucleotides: TGCAGCGCCACGGTTGCTGAAGCTTTCTTT. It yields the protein CSATVAEAFF.

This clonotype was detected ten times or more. The chain's CDR3 is CASSPFGSSYNEQFF. CDR3 coding DNA: TGTGCCAGCTCACCTTTTGGGAGCTCCTACAATGAGCAGTTCTTC. V usage is TRBV18 and J usage is TRBJ2-1, with D perhaps matching TRBD2 (5 bases). Germline assignment: CDR1 KGHSH and CDR2 LQKENI. V lost 3 bases and J 0 bases, leaving 9 bases between the germline ends. CDR3 length: 15 residues.

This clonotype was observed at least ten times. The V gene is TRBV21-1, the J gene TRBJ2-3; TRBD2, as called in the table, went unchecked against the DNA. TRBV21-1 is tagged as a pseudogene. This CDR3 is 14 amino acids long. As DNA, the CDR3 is TGTGCCAGCAGGGGACTTCGTGACACAGATACGCAGTATTTT. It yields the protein CASRGLRDTDTQYF.

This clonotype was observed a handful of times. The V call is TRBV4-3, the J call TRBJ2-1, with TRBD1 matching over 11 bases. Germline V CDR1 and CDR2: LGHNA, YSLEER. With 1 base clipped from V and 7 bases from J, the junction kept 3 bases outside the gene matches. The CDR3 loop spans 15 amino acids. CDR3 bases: TGCGCCAGCAGCCAAGTGGACAGGGGGCGGAATGAGCAGTTCTTC. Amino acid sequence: CASSQVDRGRNEQFF.

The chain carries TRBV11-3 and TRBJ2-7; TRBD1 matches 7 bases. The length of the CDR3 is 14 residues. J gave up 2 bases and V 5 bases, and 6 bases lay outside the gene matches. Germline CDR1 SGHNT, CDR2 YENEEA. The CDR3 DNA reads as TGTGCCAGCAGCCCAAGGACAGGAGCCTACGAGCAGTACTTC. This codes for CASSPRTGAYEQYF.

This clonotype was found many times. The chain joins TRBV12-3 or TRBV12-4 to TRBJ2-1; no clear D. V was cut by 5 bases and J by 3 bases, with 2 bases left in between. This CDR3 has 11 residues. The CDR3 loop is CASSGYNEQFF. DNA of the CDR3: TGTGCCAGCAGTGGCTACAATGAGCAGTTCTTC.

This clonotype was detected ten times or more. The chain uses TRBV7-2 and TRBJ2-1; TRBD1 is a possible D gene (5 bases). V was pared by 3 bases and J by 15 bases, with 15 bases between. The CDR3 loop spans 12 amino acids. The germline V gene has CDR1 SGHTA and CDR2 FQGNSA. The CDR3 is CASSFGRDSLFF. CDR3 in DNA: TGTGCCAGCAGCTTCGGCCGCGACAGTTTGTTCTTC. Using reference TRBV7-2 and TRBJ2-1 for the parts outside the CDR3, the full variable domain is GAGVSQSPSNKVTEKGKDVELRCDPISGHTALYWYRQSLGQGLEFLIYFQGNSAPDKSGLPSDRFSAERTGGSVSTLTIQRTQQEDSAVYLCASSFGRDSLFFGPGTRLTVL.

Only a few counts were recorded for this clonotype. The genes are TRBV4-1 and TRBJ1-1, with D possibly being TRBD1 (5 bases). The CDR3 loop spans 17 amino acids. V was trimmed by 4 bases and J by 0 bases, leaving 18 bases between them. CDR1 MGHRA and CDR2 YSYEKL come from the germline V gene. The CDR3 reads CASSLKVPRGLNTEAFF. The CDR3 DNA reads TGCGCCAGCAGCCTCAAGGTTCCCCGGGGCCTGAACACTGAAGCTTTCTTT.

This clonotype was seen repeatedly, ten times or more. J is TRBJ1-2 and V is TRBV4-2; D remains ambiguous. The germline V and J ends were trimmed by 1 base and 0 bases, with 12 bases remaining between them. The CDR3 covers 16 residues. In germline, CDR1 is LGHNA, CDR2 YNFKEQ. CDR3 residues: CASSQATLVSNYGYTF. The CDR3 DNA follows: TGTGCCAGCAGCCAAGCGACGCTCGTCTCTAACTATGGCTACACCTTC.

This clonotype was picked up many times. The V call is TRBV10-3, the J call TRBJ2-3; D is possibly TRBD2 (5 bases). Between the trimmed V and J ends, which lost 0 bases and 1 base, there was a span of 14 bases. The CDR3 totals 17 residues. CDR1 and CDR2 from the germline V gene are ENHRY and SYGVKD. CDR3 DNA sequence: TGTGCCATCAGTGAGTCGGCTAGCCAAACCCGCACAGATACGCAGTATTTT. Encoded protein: CAISESASQTRTDTQYF.

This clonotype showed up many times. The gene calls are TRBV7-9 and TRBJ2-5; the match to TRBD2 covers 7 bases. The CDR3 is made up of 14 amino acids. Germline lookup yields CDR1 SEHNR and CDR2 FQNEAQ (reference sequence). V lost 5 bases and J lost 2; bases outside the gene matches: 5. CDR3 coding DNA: TGTGCCAGCAGCATCTCGGGGGGTCAAGAGACCCAGTACTTC. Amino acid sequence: CASSISGGQETQYF.

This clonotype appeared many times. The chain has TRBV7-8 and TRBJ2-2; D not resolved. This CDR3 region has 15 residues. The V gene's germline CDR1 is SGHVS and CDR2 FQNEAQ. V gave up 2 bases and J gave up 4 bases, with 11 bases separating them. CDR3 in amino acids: CASSLRLGGTGELFF. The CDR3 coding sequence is TGTGCCAGCAGCTTAAGGTTGGGTGGCACCGGGGAGCTGTTTTTT. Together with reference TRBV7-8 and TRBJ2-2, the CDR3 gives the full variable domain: GAGVSQSPRYKVAKRGQDVALRCDPISGHVSLFWYQQALGQGPEFLTYFQNEAQLDKSGLPSDRFFAERPEGSVSTLKIQRTQQEDSAVYLCASSLRLGGTGELFFGEGSRLTVL.

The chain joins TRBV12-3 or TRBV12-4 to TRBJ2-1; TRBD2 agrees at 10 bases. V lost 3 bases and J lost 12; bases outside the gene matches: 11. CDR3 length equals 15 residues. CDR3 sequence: CASSFQAGGPEWQFF. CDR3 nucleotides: TGTGCCAGCAGTTTCCAAGCGGGGGGGCCGGAATGGCAGTTCTTC.

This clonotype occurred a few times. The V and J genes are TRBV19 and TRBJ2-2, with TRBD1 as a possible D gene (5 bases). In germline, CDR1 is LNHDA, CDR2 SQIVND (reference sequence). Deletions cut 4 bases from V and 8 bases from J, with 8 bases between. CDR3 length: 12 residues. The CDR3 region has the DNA TGTGCCAGTAGTACGTGGACAGGGGAGCTGTTTTTT. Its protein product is CASSTWTGELFF.

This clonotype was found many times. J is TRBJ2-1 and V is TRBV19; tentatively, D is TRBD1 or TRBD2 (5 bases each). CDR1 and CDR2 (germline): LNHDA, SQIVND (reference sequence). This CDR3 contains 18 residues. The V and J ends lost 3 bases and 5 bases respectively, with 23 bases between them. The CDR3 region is CASSILAPSEGNDNEQFF. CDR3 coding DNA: TGTGCCAGTAGTATTCTAGCTCCGTCCGAGGGGAACGACAATGAGCAGTTCTTC.

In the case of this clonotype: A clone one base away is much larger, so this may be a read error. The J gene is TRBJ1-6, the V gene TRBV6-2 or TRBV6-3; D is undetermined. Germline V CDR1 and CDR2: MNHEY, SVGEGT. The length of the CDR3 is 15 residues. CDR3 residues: CASSTPRGGSSPLLF. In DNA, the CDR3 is TGTGCCAGCAGTACTCCCCGTGGAGGGAGTTCACCCCTCCTCTTT.

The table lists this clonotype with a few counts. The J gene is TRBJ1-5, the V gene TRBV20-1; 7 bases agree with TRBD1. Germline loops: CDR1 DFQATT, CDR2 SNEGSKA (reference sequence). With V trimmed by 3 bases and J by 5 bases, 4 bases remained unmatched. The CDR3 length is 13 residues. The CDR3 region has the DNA TGCAGTGCTAGGAAGGGGGCAGATCAGCCCCAGCATTTT. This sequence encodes CSARKGADQPQHF.

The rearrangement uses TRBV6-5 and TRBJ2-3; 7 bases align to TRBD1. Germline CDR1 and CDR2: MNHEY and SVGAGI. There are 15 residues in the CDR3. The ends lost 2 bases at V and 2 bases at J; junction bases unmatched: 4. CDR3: CASSYQTGITDTQYF. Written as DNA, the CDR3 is TGTGCCAGCAGTTACCAGACAGGGATCACAGATACGCAGTATTTT.

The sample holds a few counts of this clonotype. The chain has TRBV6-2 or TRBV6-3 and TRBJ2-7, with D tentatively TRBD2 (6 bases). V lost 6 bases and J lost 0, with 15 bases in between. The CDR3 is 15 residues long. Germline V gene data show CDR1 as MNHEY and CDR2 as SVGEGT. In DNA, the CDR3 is TGTGCCAGCAGAGGGTTGGAGGGGCTCTCCTACGAGCAGTACTTC. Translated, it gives CASRGLEGLSYEQYF.

The CDR3 region has the DNA TGCGCCAGCAGCCAACTGCTGGCCTCTGGAAACACCATATATTTT. This sequence encodes CASSQLLASGNTIYF. The chain employs TRBV4-3 and TRBJ1-3; D remains unclear. V was clipped by 2 bases and J by 0 bases, with 8 bases between them. The length of the CDR3 is 15 residues. Germline CDR1 reads LGHNA; CDR2 reads YSLEER.

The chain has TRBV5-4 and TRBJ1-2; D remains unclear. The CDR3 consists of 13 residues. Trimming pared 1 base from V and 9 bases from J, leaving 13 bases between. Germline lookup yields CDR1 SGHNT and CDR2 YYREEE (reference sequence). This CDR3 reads CASSLWTDKRYTF. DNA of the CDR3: TGTGCCAGCAGCTTGTGGACGGATAAGCGCTACACCTTC. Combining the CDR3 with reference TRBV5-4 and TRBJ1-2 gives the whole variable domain ETGVTQSPTHLIKTRGQQVTLRCSSQSGHNTVSWYQQALGQGPQFIFQYYREEENGRGNFPPRFSGLQFPNYSSELNVNALELDDSALYLCASSLWTDKRYTFGSGTRLTVV.

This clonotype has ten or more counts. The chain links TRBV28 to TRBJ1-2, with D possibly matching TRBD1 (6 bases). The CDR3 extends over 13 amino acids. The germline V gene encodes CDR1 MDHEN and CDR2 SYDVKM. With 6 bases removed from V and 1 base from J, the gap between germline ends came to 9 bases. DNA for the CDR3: TGTGCCAGCAGGTTGGACAGTAACTATGGCTACACCTTC. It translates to CASRLDSNYGYTF.

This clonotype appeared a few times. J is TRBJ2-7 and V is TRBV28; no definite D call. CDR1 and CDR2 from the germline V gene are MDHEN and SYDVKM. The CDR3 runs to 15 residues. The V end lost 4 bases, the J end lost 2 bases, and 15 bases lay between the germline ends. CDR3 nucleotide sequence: TGTGCCAGCAGTTCGCCAGGACGGCCCCCCTACGAGCAGTACTTC. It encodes CASSSPGRPPYEQYF. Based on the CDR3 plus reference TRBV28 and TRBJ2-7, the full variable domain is DVKVTQSSRYLVKRTGEKVFLECVQDMDHENMFWYRQDPGLGLRLIYFSYDVKMKEKGDIPEGYSVSREKKERFSLILESASTNQTSMYLCASSSPGRPPYEQYFGPGTRLTVT.

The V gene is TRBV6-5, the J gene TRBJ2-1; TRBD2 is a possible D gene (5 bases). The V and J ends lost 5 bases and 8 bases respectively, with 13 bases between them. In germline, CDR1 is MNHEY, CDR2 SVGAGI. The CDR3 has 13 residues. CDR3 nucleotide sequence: TGTGCCAGCAGTCCGGAGGCGGGTCATGAGCAGTTCTTC. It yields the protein CASSPEAGHEQFF.

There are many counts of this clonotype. CDR3 coding DNA: TGTGCCAGCACCCATGGGGGAAGCTCCTACAATGAGCAGTTCTTC. Translation gives CASTHGGSSYNEQFF. The gene calls are TRBV6-5 and TRBJ2-1; TRBD1 or TRBD2 may be the D gene (5 bases each). V was clipped by 7 bases and J by 0 bases, with 13 bases between them. This CDR3 has 15 amino acids. Germline values: CDR1 MNHEY, CDR2 SVGAGI.

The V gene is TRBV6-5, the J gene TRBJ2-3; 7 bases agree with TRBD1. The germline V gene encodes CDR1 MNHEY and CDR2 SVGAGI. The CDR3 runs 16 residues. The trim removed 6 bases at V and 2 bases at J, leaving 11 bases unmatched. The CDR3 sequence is CASRRGRGQLTDTQYF. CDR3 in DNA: TGTGCCAGCAGACGGGGTAGGGGACAGCTCACAGATACGCAGTATTTT.

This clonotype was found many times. CDR3 loop: CASSFNRNNEQFF. The CDR3 region has the DNA TGTGCCAGCAGCTTCAACAGAAACAATGAGCAGTTCTTC. V usage is TRBV11-1 and J usage is TRBJ2-1, with unresolved D. V was cut by 3 bases and J by 5 bases, with 8 bases left in between. The CDR3 is made up of 13 amino acids. CDR1 is SGHAT and CDR2 is FQDESV in the germline V gene (reference sequence).

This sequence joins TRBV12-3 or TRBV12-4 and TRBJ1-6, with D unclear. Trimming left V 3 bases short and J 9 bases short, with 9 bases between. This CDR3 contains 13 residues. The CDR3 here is CASSFSQSSPLHF. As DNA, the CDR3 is TGTGCCAGCAGTTTTTCACAGAGTTCACCCCTCCACTTT.